This T cell receptor beta chain was profiled in a study of beta chain features in type 1 diabetes. Study outcomes and limitations: Moderate yet significant TCRB CDR3 shortening was seen in Type 1 diabetes patients in all four CD4+ subsets.

Of the isolated RNA, all was reverse transcribed, and so the sequenced material was expressed TCRB transcripts. TCRdb's copy holds only in-frame clones and misses some; the assay was immunoSEQ multiplex PCR. The table has about 370,000 clones, around a tenth seen once. With respect to this clone: The antigen is undetermined.

The germline gives CDR1 SGHRS, CDR2 YFSETQ. This CDR3 region has 14 residues. Deletions cut 0 bases from V and 4 bases from J, with 8 bases between. V gene TRBV5-1 combines with J gene TRBJ2-1, with D tentatively TRBD2 (5 bases). Material: central memory CD4+ T cells from blood. The sequence derives from a young man with type 1 diabetes. This CDR3 is CASSLGGGYNEQFF. The CDR3 coding sequence is TGCGCCAGCAGCTTGGGAGGCGGGTACAATGAGCAGTTCTTC.